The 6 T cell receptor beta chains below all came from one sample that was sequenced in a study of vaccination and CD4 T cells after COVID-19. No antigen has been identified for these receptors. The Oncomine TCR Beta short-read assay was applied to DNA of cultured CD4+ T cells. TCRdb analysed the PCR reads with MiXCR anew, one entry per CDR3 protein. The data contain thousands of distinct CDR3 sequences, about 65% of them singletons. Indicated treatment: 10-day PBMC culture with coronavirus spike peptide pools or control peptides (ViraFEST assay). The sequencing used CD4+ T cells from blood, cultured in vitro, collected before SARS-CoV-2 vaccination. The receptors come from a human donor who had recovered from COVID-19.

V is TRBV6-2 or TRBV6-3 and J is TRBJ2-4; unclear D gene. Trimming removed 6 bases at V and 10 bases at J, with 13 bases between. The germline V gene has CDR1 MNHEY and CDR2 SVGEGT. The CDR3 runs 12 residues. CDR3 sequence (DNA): TGTGCCAGCAGCCCGATCCAAGGAATTCAGTACTTC. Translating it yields CASSPIQGIQYF.

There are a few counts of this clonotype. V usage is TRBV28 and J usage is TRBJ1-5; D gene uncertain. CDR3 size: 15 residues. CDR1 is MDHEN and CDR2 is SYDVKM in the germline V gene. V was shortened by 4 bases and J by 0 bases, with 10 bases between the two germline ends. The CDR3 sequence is CASSYEGFSNQPQHF. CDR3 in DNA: TGTGCCAGCAGTTATGAGGGATTTAGCAATCAGCCCCAGCATTTT.

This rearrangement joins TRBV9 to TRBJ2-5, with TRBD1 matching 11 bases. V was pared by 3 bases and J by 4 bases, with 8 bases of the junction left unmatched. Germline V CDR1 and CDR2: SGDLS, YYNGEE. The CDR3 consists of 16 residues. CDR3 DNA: TGTGCCAGCAGCGAGATTCGGACAGGGGGCTTAGAGACCCAGTACTTC. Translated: CASSEIRTGGLETQYF.

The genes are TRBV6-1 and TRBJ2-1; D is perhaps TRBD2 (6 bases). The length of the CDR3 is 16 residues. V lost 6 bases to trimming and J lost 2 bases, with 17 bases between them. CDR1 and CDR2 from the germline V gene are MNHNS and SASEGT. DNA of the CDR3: TGTGCCAGCAGACTTGAATCTAGCGCTACCTACAATGAGCAGTTCTTC. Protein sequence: CASRLESSATYNEQFF.

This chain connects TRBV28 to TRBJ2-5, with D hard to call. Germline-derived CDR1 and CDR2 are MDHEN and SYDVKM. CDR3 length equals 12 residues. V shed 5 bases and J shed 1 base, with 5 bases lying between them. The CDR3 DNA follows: TGTGCCAGCAGTCCCTTCCAAGAGACCCAGTACTTC. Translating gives CASSPFQETQYF.

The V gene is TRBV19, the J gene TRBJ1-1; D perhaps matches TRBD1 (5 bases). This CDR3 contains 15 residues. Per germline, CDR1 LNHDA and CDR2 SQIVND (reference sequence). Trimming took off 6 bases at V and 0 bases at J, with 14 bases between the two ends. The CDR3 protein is CASSWGADLNTEAFF. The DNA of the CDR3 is TGTGCCAGTAGCTGGGGCGCGGACTTGAACACTGAAGCTTTCTTT.